This T cell receptor beta chain originates from a study of cytotoxic CD8 clonotypes in ibrutinib-treated CLL. The wider study: The patients comprised about a dozen relapsed/refractory and 15 treatment-naive cases, about 18 IGHV unmutated. Once treatment had gone on for a median of around 13 months, range 6 to 36, response samples were drawn.

Cryopreserved PBMCs supplied about 1.9 micrograms of genomic DNA for TCR beta libraries. The method was immunoSEQ multiplex PCR; TCRdb's version includes in-frame clones alone and lacks a portion of them. This table holds 90,000 to 100,000 clones, around four fifths found once. This TCR came from a human donor with chronic lymphocytic leukemia. Sequenced material: PBMCs, taken after 12 months of ibrutinib treatment.

As DNA, the CDR3 is TGTGCCAGCACCCTGGACAGGACGCAGTATTTT. This encodes CASTLDRTQYF. J is TRBJ2-3 and V is TRBV5-6; 7 nucleotides line up with TRBD1. V shed 6 bases and J 9 bases; nucleotides not matched to a gene: 4. The CDR3 covers 11 residues. Germline V gene lookup returns CDR1 SGHDT and CDR2 YYEEEE.